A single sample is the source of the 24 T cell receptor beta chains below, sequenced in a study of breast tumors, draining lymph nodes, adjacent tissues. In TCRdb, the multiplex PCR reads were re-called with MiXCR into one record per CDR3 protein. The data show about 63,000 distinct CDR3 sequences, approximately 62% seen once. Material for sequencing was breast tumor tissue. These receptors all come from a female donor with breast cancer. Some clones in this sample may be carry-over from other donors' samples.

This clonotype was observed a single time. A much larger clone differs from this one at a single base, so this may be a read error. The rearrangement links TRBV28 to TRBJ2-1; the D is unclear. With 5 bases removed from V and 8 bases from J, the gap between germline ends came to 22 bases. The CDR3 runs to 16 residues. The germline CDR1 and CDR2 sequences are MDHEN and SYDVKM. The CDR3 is CASSQSRHQREDEQFF. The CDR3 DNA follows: TGTGCCAGCAGTCAGTCCAGGCATCAGCGTGAGGATGAGCAGTTCTTC.

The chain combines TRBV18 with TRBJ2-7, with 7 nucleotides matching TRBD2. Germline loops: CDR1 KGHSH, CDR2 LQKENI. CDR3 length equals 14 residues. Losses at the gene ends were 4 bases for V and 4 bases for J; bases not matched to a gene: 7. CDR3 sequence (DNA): TGTGCCAGCTCACTTGGCGGGGGAAGTTACGAGCAGTACTTC. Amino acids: CASSLGGGSYEQYF.

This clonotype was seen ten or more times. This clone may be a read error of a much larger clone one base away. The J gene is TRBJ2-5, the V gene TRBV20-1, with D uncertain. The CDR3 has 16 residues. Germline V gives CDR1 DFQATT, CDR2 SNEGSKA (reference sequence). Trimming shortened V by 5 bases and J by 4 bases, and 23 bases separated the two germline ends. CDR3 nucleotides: TGCAGTGCTCTTACCCTGAGCGTACGGGCTACAGAGACCCAGTACTTC. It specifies CSALTLSVRATETQYF.

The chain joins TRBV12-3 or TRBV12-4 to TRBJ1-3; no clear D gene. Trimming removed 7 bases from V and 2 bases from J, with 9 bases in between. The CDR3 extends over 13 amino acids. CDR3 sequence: CASNAGTGNTIYF. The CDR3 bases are TGTGCCAGCAACGCAGGTACTGGAAACACCATATATTTT.

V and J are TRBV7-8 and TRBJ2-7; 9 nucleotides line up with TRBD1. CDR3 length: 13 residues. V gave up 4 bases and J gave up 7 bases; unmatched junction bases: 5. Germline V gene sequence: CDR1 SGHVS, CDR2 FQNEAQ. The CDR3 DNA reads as TGTGCCAGCAGCTACCAGGACAGGGGTGAGCAGTACTTC. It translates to CASSYQDRGEQYF.

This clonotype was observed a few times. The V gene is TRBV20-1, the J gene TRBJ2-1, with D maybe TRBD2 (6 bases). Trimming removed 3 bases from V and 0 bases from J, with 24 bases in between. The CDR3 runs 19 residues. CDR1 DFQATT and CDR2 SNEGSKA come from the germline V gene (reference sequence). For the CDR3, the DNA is TGCAGTGCTAGGCAGGGCTTGGCTAGCGCTTGTCGCTCCTACAATGAGCAGTTCTTC. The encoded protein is CSARQGLASACRSYNEQFF.

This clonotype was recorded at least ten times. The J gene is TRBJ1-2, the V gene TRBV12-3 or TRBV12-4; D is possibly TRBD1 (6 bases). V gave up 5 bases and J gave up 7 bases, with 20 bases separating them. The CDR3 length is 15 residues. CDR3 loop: CASSPGHSKLIGYTF. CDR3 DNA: TGTGCCAGCAGTCCGGGACACTCCAAGTTAATTGGCTACACCTTC.

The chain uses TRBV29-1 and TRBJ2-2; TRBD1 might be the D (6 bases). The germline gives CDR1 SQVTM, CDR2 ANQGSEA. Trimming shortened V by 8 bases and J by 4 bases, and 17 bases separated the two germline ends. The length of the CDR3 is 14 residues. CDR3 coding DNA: TGCAGCTCCAGGGACACCGCGGGCACCGGGGAGCTGTTTTTT. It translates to CSSRDTAGTGELFF.

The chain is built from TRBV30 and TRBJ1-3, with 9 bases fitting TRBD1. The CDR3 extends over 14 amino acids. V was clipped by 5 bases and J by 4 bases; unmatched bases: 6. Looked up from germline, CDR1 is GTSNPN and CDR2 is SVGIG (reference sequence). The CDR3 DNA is TGTGCCTGGGGAGGACAGGGGAGAGGAAACACCATATATTTT. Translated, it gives CAWGGQGRGNTIYF.

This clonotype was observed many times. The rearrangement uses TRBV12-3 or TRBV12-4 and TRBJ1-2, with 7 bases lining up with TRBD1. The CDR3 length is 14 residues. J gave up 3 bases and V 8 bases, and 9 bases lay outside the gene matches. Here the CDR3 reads CASQRQGGYYGYTF. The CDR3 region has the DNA TGTGCCAGCCAAAGACAGGGCGGGTACTATGGCTACACCTTC.

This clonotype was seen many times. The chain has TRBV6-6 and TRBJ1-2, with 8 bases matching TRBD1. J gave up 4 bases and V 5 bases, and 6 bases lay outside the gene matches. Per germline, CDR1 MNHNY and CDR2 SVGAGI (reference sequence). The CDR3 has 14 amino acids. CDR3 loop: CASSLGRGLYGYTF. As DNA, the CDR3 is TGTGCCAGCAGTCTCGGCAGGGGGCTCTATGGCTACACCTTC.

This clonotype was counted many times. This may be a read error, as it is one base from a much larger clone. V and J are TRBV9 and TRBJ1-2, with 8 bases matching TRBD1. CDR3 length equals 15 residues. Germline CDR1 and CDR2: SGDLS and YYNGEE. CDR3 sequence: CASSTQLPGGAGSTF. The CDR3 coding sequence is TGTGCCAGCAGCACACAGCTCCCAGGGGGCGCGGGCTCCACCTTC. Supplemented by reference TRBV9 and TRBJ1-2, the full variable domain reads DSGVTQTPKHLITATGQRVTLRCSPRSGDLSVYWYQQSLDQGLQFLIQYYNGEERAKGNILERFSAQQFPDLHSELNLSSLELGDSALYFCASSTQLPGGAGSTFGSGTRLTVV.

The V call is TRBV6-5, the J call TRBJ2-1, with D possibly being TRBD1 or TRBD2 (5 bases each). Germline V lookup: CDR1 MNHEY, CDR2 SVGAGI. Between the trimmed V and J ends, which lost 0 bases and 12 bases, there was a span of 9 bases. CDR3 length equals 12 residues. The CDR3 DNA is TGTGCCAGCAGTTACTCTACTGGGGGGCAGTTCTTC. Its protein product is CASSYSTGGQFF.

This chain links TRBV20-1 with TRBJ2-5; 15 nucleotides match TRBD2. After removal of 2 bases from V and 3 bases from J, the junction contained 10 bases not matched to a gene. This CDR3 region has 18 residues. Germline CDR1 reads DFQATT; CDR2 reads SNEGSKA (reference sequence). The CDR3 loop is CSARSSARTSGREETQYF. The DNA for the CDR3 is TGCAGTGCTAGATCGTCGGCGAGGACTAGCGGGAGGGAAGAGACCCAGTACTTC.

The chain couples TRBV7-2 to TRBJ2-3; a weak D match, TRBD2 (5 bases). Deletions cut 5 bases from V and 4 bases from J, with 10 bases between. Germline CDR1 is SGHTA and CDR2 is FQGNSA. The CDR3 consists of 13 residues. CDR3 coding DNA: TGTGCCAGCAGCCCAGCGGCCGCAGATACGCAGTATTTT. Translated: CASSPAAADTQYF. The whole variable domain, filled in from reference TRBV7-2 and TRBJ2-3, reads GAGVSQSPSNKVTEKGKDVELRCDPISGHTALYWYRQSLGQGLEFLIYFQGNSAPDKSGLPSDRFSAERTGGSVSTLTIQRTQQEDSAVYLCASSPAAADTQYFGPGTRLTVL.

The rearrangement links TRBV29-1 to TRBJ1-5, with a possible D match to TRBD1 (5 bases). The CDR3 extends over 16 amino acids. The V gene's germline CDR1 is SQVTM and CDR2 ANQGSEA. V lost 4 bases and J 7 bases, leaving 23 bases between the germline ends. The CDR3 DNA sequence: TGCAGCGTTGTTTACTACTTAGGGGAGGATGAGCAGCCCCAGCATTTT. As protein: CSVVYYLGEDEQPQHF. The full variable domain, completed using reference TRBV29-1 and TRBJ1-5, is SAVISQKPSRDICQRGTSLTIQCQVDSQVTMMFWYRQQPGQSLTLIATANQGSEATYESGFVIDKFPISRPNLTFSTLTVSNMSPEDSSIYLCSVVYYLGEDEQPQHFGDGTRLSIL.

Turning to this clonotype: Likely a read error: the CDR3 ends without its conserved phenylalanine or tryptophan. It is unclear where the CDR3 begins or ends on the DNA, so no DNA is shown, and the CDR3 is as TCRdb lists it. CDR3 sequence reads: CASSTPALGPL. The chain recombines TRBV7-3 with TRBJ2-5; TRBD1 reflects the table's D call only, with no check against the DNA. Germline V lookup: CDR1 SGHTA, CDR2 FQGTGA. The CDR3 spans 11 amino acids, including both terminal residues.

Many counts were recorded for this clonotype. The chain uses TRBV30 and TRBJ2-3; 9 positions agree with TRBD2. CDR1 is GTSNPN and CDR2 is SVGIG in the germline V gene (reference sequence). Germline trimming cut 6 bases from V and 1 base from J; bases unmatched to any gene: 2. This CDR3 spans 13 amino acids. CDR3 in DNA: TGTGCCTGCGAGCGGGGGGGCACAGATACGCAGTATTTT. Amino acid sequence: CACERGGTDTQYF.

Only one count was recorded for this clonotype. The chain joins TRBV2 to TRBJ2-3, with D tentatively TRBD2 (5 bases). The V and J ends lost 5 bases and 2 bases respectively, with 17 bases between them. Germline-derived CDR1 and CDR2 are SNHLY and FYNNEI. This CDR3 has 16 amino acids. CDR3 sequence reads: CASSTLAWRSTDTQYF. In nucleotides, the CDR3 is TGTGCCAGCAGTACCCTGGCATGGAGGTCCACAGATACGCAGTATTTT.

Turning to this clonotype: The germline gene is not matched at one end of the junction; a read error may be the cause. CDR3 loop: CSVEVWDGDYGDRGNYGYAF. The CDR3, as DNA: TGCAGCGTTGAAGTTTGGGACGGCGACTATGGTGACAGGGGTAACTATGGCTACGCCTTC. The chain joins TRBV29-1 to TRBJ1-2, with 8 bases aligning to TRBD1. The CDR3 covers 20 residues. Germline values: CDR1 SQVTM, CDR2 ANQGSEA. The full variable domain, completed using reference TRBV29-1 and TRBJ1-2, is SAVISQKPSRDICQRGTSLTIQCQVDSQVTMMFWYRQQPGQSLTLIATANQGSEATYESGFVIDKFPISRPNLTFSTLTVSNMSPEDSSIYLCSVEVWDGDYGDRGNYGYAFGSGTRLTVV.

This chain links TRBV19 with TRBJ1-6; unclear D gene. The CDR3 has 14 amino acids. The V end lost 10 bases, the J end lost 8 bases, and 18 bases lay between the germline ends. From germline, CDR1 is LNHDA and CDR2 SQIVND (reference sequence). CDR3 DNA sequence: TGTGCCACCTCCCATCGGGTGGGATATTCACCCCTCCACTTT. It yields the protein CATSHRVGYSPLHF.

The DNA of the CDR3 is TGTGCCAGCAGCTTGGTGGCTGGCCTAGGAGATGTGACCCAGTACTTC. Protein: CASSLVAGLGDVTQYF. The chain joins TRBV5-5 to TRBJ2-5; D is ambiguous. CDR3 length equals 16 residues. Germline loops: CDR1 SGHKS, CDR2 YYEKEE (reference sequence). V was shortened by 0 bases and J by 7 bases, with 19 bases between the two germline ends. Variable domain in full (rest from reference TRBV5-5 and TRBJ2-5): DAGVTQSPTHLIKTRGQQVTLRCSPISGHKSVSWYQQVLGQGPQFIFQYYEKEERGRGNFPDRFSARQFPNYSSELNVNALLLGDSALYLCASSLVAGLGDVTQYFGPGTRLLVL.

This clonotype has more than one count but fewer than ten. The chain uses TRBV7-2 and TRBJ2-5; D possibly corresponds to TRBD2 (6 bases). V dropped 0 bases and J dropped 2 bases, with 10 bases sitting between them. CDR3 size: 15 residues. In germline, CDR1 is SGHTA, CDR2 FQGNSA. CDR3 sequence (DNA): TGTGCCAGCAGCTTAGCGGGACTCTCACAAGAGACCCAGTACTTC. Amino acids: CASSLAGLSQETQYF.

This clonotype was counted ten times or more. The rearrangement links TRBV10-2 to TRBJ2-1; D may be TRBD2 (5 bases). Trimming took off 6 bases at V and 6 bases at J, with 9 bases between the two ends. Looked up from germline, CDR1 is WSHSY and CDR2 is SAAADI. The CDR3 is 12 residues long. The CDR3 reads CASRDRGNEQFF. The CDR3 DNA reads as TGCGCCAGCAGAGATCGGGGCAATGAGCAGTTCTTC.